These T cell receptor beta chains were read from a single sample in a study of T-cell memory formation after mild COVID-19. Using its own MiXCR run on the 5' RACE reads, TCRdb lists one record per CDR3 protein. The table includes 190,000 or so distinct CDR3 sequences, more than 9% detected once. The source material was PBMCs or a T cell subset sorted from them (not recorded which). Receptors originate from a man between 18 and 35 years old who had mild COVID-19 (a few samples of this study predate the infection). Cell type and time point are not known. The CDR3 runs from the conserved cysteine through the conserved F or W. Clone size, where shown, is once, few, many, or a class for clones that have expanded.

clone_size,v_call,j_call,cdr3_aa
few,TRBV10-3,TRBJ1-5,CAISESSTGRQPQHF
many,TRBV27,TRBJ2-1,CASSGAGGSAYNEQFF
few,TRBV7-2,TRBJ2-3,CASSLVRVREGTDTQYF
many,TRBV15,TRBJ1-2,CATSARQGLWGYTF
many,TRBV15,TRBJ2-1,CATSRDLGLAKRNEQFF
few,TRBV5-1,TRBJ1-6,CASSLTGTGNSPLHF
-,TRBV19,TRBJ2-1,CASSIGGLAGENEQFF
few,TRBV4-3,TRBJ2-3,CASSQATGADTQYF
many,TRBV7-2,TRBJ1-6,CASSADYNSPLHF
-,TRBV5-1,TRBJ2-7,CASSLPSVSYEQYF
few,TRBV6-4,TRBJ2-7,CASPKGAGYF
-,TRBV19,TRBJ2-2,CASRGLAATGELFF
-,TRBV5-1,TRBJ2-2,CASSLSGGRELFF
few,TRBV20-1,TRBJ2-3,CSARLAGVTDTQYF
few,TRBV10-3,TRBJ1-2,CAISGTGFYGYTF
-,TRBV20-1,TRBJ1-5,CSAMGQGFGNQPQHF
few,TRBV9,TRBJ2-2,CASSVARGELFF
-,TRBV5-1,TRBJ1-2,CASSWGPYGYTF
few,TRBV7-9,TRBJ1-3,CASIAPEQRFGNTIYF
few,TRBV3-1,TRBJ2-3,CASSAMGADFTDTQYF
-,TRBV9,TRBJ2-2,CASSVGGGRTGELFF
many,TRBV10-3,TRBJ1-1,CAISRGTVNTEAFF
-,TRBV11-3,TRBJ2-1,CASSPRASYNEQFF